This is a list of T cell receptor beta chains from one sample in a study of cytomegalovirus exposure and HLA in healthy donors. The repertoire was sequenced with immunoSEQ multiplex PCR; TCRdb's copy has only in-frame clones and lacks some. Found here are under 200,000 clones, roughly 74% of them singletons; the top ten hold less than 6%. The specimen sequenced was PBMCs. The receptors were sampled from a woman in her thirties in good health and CMV-seropositive. CDR3s leave out the opening cysteine and the closing phenylalanine or tryptophan.

V gene: TRBV27; J gene: TRBJ2-2; CDR3 protein: ASSLPSGGYTGELF
V gene: TRBV7-9; J gene: TRBJ2-5; CDR3 protein: ASSLQDRDQY
V gene: TRBV7-9; J gene: TRBJ2-7; CDR3 protein: ASSLGGDLYEQY
V gene: TRBV5-1; J gene: TRBJ2-1; CDR3 protein: ASSLLSGGSNEQF
V gene: TRBV9; J gene: TRBJ2-7; CDR3 protein: ASSAGAGEQY
V gene: TRBV7-2; J gene: TRBJ1-2; CDR3 protein: ASSSRGQGGYT
V gene: TRBV10-3; J gene: TRBJ2-5; CDR3 protein: AMEPGQGLETQY
V gene: TRBV5-6; J gene: TRBJ2-5; CDR3 protein: ASGLGLAGGPGETQY
V gene: TRBV2; J gene: TRBJ1-1; CDR3 protein: ASRDRGRGTEAF
V gene: TRBV19; J gene: TRBJ1-1; CDR3 protein: ASSMGDRLMNTEAF
V gene: TRBV5-1; J gene: TRBJ2-1; CDR3 protein: ASSRGLAGYNEQF
V gene: TRBV6-1; J gene: TRBJ1-3; CDR3 protein: ASSEAKGFSGNTIY
V gene: TRBV5-1; J gene: TRBJ1-1; CDR3 protein: ASSYGQGGFVNTEAF
V gene: TRBV29-1; J gene: TRBJ1-1; CDR3 protein: SVGTVNMNTEAF
V gene: TRBV5-1; J gene: TRBJ1-1; CDR3 protein: ASRRPTGGNTEAF
V gene: TRBV7-9; J gene: TRBJ2-1; CDR3 protein: ASSVDSLLYNEQF
V gene: TRBV7-6; J gene: TRBJ1-2; CDR3 protein: ASSPRAGGYT
V gene: TRBV5-1; J gene: TRBJ2-5; CDR3 protein: ASSLEGAGGTQY
V gene: TRBV5-8; J gene: TRBJ2-1; CDR3 protein: ASSLGRGLYNEQF
V gene: TRBV10-3; J gene: TRBJ2-1; CDR3 protein: AIGEGEGRSNEQF
V gene: TRBV28; J gene: TRBJ1-1; CDR3 protein: ASSFGGLITNTEAF
V gene: TRBV7-9; J gene: TRBJ2-3; CDR3 protein: ASSITSGGSIDTQY
V gene: TRBV10-3; J gene: TRBJ1-2; CDR3 protein: AIVRGGDTNYGYT